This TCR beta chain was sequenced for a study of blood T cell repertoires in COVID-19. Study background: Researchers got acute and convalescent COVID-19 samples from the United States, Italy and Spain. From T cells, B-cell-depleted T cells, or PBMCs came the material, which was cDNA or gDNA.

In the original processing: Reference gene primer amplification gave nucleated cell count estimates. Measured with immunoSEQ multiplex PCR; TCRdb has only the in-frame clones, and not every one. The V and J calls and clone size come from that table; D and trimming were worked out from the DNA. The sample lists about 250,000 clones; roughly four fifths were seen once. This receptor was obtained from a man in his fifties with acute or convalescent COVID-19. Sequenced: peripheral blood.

CDR3 nucleotide sequence: TGCGCCAGCAGCCCTTCCGGGGGGGCGGACTATGGCTACACCTTC. Residues: CASSPSGGADYGYTF. V is TRBV5-1 and J is TRBJ1-2; D might be TRBD1 (6 bases). Germline V gene data show CDR1 as SGHRS and CDR2 as YFSETQ. The CDR3 is made up of 15 amino acids. Trimming took 4 bases from V and 3 from J, leaving 16 bases between them.